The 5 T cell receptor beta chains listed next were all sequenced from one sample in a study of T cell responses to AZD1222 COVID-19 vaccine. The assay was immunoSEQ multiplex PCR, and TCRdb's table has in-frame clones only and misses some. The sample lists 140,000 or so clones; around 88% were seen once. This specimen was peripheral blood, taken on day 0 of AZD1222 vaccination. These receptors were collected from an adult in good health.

DNA of the CDR3: TGTGCCAGCAGCTGCAATCTAGCGGGAGGGGGCACAGATACGCAGTATTTT. It encodes CASSCNLAGGGTDTQYF. The chain joins TRBV7-6 to TRBJ2-3; 12 bases align to TRBD2. Trimming at V came to 4 bases and at J to 1 base, leaving 6 bases not matched to a gene. The CDR3 has 17 residues. Per the germline V gene, CDR1 is SGHVS and CDR2 is FNYEAQ.

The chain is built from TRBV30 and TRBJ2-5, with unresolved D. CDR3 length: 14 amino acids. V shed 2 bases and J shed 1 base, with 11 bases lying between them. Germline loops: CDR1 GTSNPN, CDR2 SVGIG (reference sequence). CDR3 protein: CAWSHNSRQETQYF. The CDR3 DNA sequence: TGTGCCTGGAGTCACAACAGTCGCCAAGAGACCCAGTACTTC. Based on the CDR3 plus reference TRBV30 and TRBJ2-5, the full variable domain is SQTIHQWPATLVQPVGSPLSLECTVEGTSNPNLYWYRQAAGRGLQLLFYSVGIGQISSEVPQNLSASRPQDRQFILSSKKLLLSDSGFYLCAWSHNSRQETQYFGPGTRLLVL.

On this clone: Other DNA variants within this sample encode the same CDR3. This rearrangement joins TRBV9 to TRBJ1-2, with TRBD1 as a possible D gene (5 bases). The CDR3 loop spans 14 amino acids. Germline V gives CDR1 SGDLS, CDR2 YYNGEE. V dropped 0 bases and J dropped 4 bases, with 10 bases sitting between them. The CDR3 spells CASSVGQGSYGYTF. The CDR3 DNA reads TGTGCCAGCAGCGTAGGTCAGGGAAGCTATGGCTACACCTTC.

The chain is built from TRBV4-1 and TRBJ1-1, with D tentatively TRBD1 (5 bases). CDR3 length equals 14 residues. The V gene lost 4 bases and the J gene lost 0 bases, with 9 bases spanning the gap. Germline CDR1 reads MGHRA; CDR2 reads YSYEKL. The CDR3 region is CASSRIGVNTEAFF. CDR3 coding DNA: TGCGCCAGCAGCCGAATAGGGGTGAACACTGAAGCTTTCTTT.

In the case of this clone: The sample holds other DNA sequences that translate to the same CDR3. For the CDR3, the DNA is TGTGCCAGCAGCCCGGGACAGGGAACCTACAATGAGCAGTTCTTC. Translation gives CASSPGQGTYNEQFF. The chain carries TRBV11-3 and TRBJ2-1, with 9 bases matching TRBD1. Germline CDR1 and CDR2: SGHNT and YENEEA. The CDR3 loop spans 15 amino acids. Losses at the gene ends were 5 bases for V and 2 bases for J; bases not matched to a gene: 4.